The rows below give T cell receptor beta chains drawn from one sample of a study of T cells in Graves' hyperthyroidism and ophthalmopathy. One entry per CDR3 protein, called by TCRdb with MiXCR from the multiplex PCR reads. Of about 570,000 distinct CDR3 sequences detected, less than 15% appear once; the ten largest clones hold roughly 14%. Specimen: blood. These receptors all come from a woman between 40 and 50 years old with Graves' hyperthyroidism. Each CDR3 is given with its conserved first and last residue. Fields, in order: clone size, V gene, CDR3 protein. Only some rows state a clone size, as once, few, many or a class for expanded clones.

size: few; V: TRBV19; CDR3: CASRLQGGGNQPQHF
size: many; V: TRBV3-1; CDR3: CASSRPGQGRGYTF
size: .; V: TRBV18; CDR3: CASSPSTGVGSYEQYF
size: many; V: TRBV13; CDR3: CASSPLLRTSGDSYNEQFF
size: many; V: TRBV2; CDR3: CASSEQGGGNYGYTF
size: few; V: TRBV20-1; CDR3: CSAEGVGGANYGYTF
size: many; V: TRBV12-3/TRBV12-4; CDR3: CASSLGRNPVNEQFF
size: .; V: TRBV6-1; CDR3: CASSALTSGSKNEQFF
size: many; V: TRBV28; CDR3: CASLSASYNEQFF
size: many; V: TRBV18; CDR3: CASSPIGLAGNTDTQYF
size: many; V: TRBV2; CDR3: CASSGAESSIGNQPQHF
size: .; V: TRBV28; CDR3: CASRLPGPSTEAFF
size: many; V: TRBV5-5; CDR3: CASSGTGKDYNEQFF
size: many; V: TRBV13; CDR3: CASSLLGQGNTEAFF
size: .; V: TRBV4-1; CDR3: CASSHPKGTGGNSPLHF
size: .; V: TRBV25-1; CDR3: CATADGALTLHF
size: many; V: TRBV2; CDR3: CASRADGGNQPQHF
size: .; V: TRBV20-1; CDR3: CSAKSGTSNQPQHF
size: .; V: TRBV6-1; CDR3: CASRHRVNTEAFF
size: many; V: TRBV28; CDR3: CASSLNDSEQFF
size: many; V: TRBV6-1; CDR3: CASSESQLASDTQYF
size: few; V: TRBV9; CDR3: CASSPTLAERTGELFF
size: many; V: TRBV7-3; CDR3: CASSHRQNNEQFF
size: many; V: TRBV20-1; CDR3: CSARDPPGRSKETQYF
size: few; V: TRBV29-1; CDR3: CSAVSGQAREQYF
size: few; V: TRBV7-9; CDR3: CASSSASDLYNEQFF
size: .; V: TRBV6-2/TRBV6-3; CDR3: CASDEQGFQPQHF
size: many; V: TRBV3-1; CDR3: CASTLSGTATYEQYF